Included here is one T cell receptor (beta chain) sequence, with context. These data come from a study of technical replicates of blood from several donors. The CDR3 is 13 residues long. Germline values: CDR1 ENHRY, CDR2 SYGVKD. J gave up 0 bases and V 8 bases, and 4 bases lay outside the gene matches. Sequencing was performed with immunoSEQ multiplex PCR; in TCRdb, only in-frame clones are kept and a portion is missing. Counted here are approximately 94,000 clones, 90% to 97% occurring once; the ten biggest clones make up more than 0.35%. The sequenced sample consisted of T cells isolated from PBMCs. The rearrangement joins TRBV10-3 to TRBJ2-7, with 7 bases matching TRBD1. This clonotype was sampled from a human donor in good health. This chain's CDR3 is CAIGTDGSYEQYF. CDR3 DNA: TGTGCCATCGGGACAGACGGCTCCTACGAGCAGTACTTC.